These 5 T cell receptor beta chains share one sample of origin, sequenced in a study of shared clonotypes between healthy human individuals. Data came from immunoSEQ multiplex PCR; TCRdb stores just in-frame clones and leaves some out. The sample yields approximately 510,000 clones, less than 85% seen once. The specimen was PBMCs. These receptors all stem from a woman aged 35 to 49 in good health. Some clones in this sample may be carry-over from other donors' samples.

The J gene is TRBJ2-7, the V gene TRBV7-8; TRBD1 aligns across 11 bases. Germline lookup yields CDR1 SGHVS and CDR2 FQNEAQ. J lost 7 bases, V lost 5 bases, and 10 bases had no gene match. The CDR3 runs to 15 residues. CDR3 DNA: TGTGCCAGCAGCACCATCGGACAGGGGGCTCGGGAGCAGTACTTC. This codes for CASSTIGQGAREQYF.

In its sample, this clone was seen a few times. V usage is TRBV7-3 and J usage is TRBJ1-1, with D unclear. V shed 5 bases and J shed 1 base, with 14 bases lying between them. This CDR3 is 15 amino acids long. The germline CDR1 and CDR2 sequences are SGHTA and FQGTGA. CDR3 in amino acids: CASSLYGGRNTEAFF. CDR3 nucleotides: TGTGCCAGCAGCCTCTATGGCGGTAGGAACACTGAAGCTTTCTTT.

J is TRBJ2-7 and V is TRBV9, with a weak D call TRBD2 (6 bases). This CDR3 has 15 amino acids. Trimming removed 0 bases from V and 1 base from J, with 11 bases in between. Germline V gene lookup returns CDR1 SGDLS and CDR2 YYNGEE. Here the CDR3 reads CASSVDWGRSYEQYF. CDR3 bases: TGTGCCAGCAGCGTAGACTGGGGGAGGTCCTACGAGCAGTACTTC.

In nucleotides, the CDR3 is TGTGCCAGCAGTGACTCTAGCGGGGAATCAAATGAGCAGTTCTTC. It is translated as CASSDSSGESNEQFF. This rearrangement joins TRBV6-4 to TRBJ2-1, with 8 bases matching TRBD2. The CDR3 consists of 15 residues. Per the germline V gene, CDR1 is MRHNA and CDR2 is SNTAGT. V gave up 0 bases and J gave up 7 bases; unmatched junction bases: 5.

The chain couples TRBV7-9 to TRBJ1-3; tentatively, D is TRBD1 (5 bases). V was trimmed by 5 bases and J by 11 bases, leaving 13 bases between them. CDR3 length: 12 residues. The germline V gene encodes CDR1 SEHNR and CDR2 FQNEAQ (reference sequence). The chain's CDR3 is CASSPRELAIYF. The CDR3 DNA reads as TGTGCCAGCAGCCCCAGGGAACTGGCCATATATTTT. Looking up the rest from reference TRBV7-9 and TRBJ1-3 gives the full variable domain: DTGVSQNPRHKITKRGQNVTFRCDPISEHNRLYWYRQTLGQGPEFLTYFQNEAQLEKSRLLSDRFSAERPKGSFSTLEIQRTEQGDSAMYLCASSPRELAIYFGEGSWLTVV.